This record looks at one TCR beta chain sequence and its context. Its antigen is unidentified. The CDR3 sequence is 18 residues long. V was clipped by 5 bases and J by 4 bases, with 26 bases between them. From germline, CDR1 is SGHVT and CDR2 SQSDAQ. The record originates from a study of OX40 agonist ivuxolimab in advanced cancers. Blood got drawn at baseline, again on cycle 4 day 1, and then on cycle 7 day 1. Profiled with immunoSEQ multiplex PCR; TCRdb holds only in-frame clones, not every one. In the table there are just under 85,000 clones, over 65% of which are singletons. Points from the study as a whole: Partial responders receiving 0.1-3.0 mg/kg showed among the lowest clonal expansion.

The rearrangement joins TRBV7-4 to TRBJ1-2, with D uncertain. This receptor was obtained from an adult with an advanced solid tumor such as melanoma, head and neck, liver or kidney cancer. This specimen consisted of CD4+ or CD8+ T cells sorted from blood, obtained in a trial of the OX40 agonist ivuxolimab. The CDR3 loop is CASSGSTRAARKTYGYTF. Written as DNA, the CDR3 is TGTGCCAGCAGCGGATCGACGAGAGCAGCGCGAAAGACCTATGGCTACACCTTC.